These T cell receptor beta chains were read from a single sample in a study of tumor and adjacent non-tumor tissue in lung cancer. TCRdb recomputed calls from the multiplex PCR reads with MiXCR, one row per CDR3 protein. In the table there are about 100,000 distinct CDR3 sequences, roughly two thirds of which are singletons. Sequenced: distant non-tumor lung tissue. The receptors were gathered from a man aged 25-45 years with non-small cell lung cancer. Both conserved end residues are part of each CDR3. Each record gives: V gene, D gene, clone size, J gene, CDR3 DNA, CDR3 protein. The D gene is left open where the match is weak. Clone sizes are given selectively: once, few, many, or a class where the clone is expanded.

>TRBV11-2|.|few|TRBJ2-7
TGTGTCAGCAGTGGGTCCTACGAGCAGTACTTC
CVSSGSYEQYF
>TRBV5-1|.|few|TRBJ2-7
TGCGCCAGCAGCGGCGGGTCCTCCTACGAGCAGTACTTC
CASSGGSSYEQYF
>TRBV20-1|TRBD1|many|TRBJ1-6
TGCAGTGCTAGCGGAACCGCAGGGGGCCGAAATTCACCCCTCCACTTT
CSASGTAGGRNSPLHF
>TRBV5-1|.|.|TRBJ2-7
TGCGCCAGCAGCTTGCCCGGGGGCGGGCAGTACTTC
CASSLPGGGQYF
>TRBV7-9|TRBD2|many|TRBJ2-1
TGTGCCAGCAGCCCCGAGGTGTCCCCGGGGGGGTATGAGCAGTTCTTC
CASSPEVSPGGYEQFF
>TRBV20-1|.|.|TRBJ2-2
TGCAGTGCTCATTACGGGGAGCCGTTTTTT
CSAHYGEPFF
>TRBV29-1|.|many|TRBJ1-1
TGCAGCGGAAGATGGGGAGACACTGAAGCTTTCTTT
CSGRWGDTEAFF
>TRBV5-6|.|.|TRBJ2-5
TGTGTCAGCAGCTTGATCCCGGCGGGTTTTCGAGCCTCGGAGACGCAGTACTTC
CVSSLIPAGFRASETQYF
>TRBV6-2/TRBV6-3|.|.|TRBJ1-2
TGTGCCAGCAGTCAAGGGGCATATGGTTACACCTTC
CASSQGAYGYTF
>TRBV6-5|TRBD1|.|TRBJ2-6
TGTGCCAGCAGAACGACAGGGTCTGGGGCCAACGTCCTGACTTTC
CASRTTGSGANVLTF
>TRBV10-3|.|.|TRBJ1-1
TGTGCCACCGACAGAAGTCTGGCTGAAGCTTTCTTT
CATDRSLAEAFF
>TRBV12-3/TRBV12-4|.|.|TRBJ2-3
TGTGCCAACAGTATGGGAGATACGCAGTATTTT
CANSMGDTQYF
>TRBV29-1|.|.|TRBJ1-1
TGCAGCGTCGTGTTTGGGTTAGGGGGATTTGATGGAGCTTTCTTT
CSVVFGLGGFDGAFF
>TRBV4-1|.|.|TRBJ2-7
TGCGCCAGTAGCCAAGACCTAAGGGCATCCTACGAGCAGTACTTC
CASSQDLRASYEQYF
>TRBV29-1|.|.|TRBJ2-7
TGCAGCGTTACCGGGGCAGCCAGTTACGAGCAGTACTTC
CSVTGAASYEQYF
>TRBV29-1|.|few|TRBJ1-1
TGCAGCGTTATGGACGGATATACTGAAGCTTTCTTT
CSVMDGYTEAFF
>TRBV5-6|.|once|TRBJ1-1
TGTGTCAGCAGCATGGTCGGCACTGAAGCTTTCTTT
CVSSMVGTEAFF
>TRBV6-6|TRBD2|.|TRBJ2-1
TGTGACAGCAGTTACTTAACTAGCGGGATGAGGTACAATGAGCTGTTCTTC
CDSSYLTSGMRYNELFF
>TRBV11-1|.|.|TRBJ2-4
TGTGCCAACACCCACCCATGCAGGGCGACCAAAAACATTCAGTACTTC
CANTHPCRATKNIQYF
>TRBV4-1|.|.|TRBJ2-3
TGCGCCAGCAGCCAAGATGCCTCTAATGGTGCTACCAATACGCAGTATTTT
CASSQDASNGATNTQYF
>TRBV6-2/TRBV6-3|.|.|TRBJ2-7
TGTGCCAGCAGTTACTCGGACGGCTCTACCTACAAGCAGTATTTC
CASSYSDGSTYKQYF
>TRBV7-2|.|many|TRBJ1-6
TGTGCCAGCAGCTTAACAGGCGATAATTCACCCCTCCACTTT
CASSLTGDNSPLHF
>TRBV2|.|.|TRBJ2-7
TGTGCCAGCAGGCGTGCAGGTAGCGAAACCTACGAGCAGTACTTC
CASRRAGSETYEQYF
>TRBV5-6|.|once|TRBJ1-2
TGTGCCAGTAGCTTGGCCCAGGGTGCCTACTATGGCTACACCTTC
CASSLAQGAYYGYTF
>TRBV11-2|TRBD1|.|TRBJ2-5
TGTGCCAACAGCCCGGGGCAGGGGGAAGAGACCCAGTACTTC
CANSPGQGEETQYF
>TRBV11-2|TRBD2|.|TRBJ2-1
TGTGCCAGCGGCTTGACTAGCGGGACCTACAATGAGCGGTTCTTC
CASGLTSGTYNERFF
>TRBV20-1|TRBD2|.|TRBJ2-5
TGCAGTTCTAGAGATCACGACAGCGGGACCCAATACTTC
CSSRDHDSGTQYF
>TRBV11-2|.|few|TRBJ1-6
TGTGCCAGCAACCGGGATTCACCCCTCCACTTT
CASNRDSPLHF
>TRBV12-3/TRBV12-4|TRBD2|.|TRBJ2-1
TGTGCCTGCAGTCTGGGACTAGTAGCAGGCTTGGGCGATGAGCAATTCTTC
CACSLGLVAGLGDEQFF
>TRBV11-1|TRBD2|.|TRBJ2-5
TGTGCCAGCAGCTTAGATATCTACCCGGGGGGAGAGACTCATTACTTC
CASSLDIYPGGETHYF
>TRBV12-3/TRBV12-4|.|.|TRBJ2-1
TGTGCCAGCAGGAGGAGGGGGGAGAGCTACAATGAGCAGTTTTTC
CASRRRGESYNEQFF
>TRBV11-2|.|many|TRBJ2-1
TGTGCCAGCCAAGGGACCTCCCATGAGCAGTTCTTC
CASQGTSHEQFF
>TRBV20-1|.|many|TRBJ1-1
TGCAGTGCTCCCTGGACCGTGAACACTGAAGCTTTCTTT
CSAPWTVNTEAFF
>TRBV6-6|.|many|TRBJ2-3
TGTGCCAGCAGTTACTCGTCTAAGTTCCCTAGGGAAGCAGATACGCAGTATTTT
CASSYSSKFPREADTQYF
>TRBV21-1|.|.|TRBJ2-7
TGTGCCAGCAGCAAAGGGGGGGACGAGCAGTACTTC
CASSKGGDEQYF
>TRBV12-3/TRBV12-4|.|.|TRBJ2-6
TGTGCCAGCAGTTTAGATTCTGGGGCCAGCCTCCTGACTTTC
CASSLDSGASLLTF
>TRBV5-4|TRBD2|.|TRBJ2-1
TGTGCCAACAGCTCGACTAGCGGAGGGAATGAGCAGTTCTTC
CANSSTSGGNEQFF
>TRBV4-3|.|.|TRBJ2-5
TGCGCCAGTAGCCAAGATTTGGCAAGTGAAGAGACCCAGTACTTC
CASSQDLASEETQYF
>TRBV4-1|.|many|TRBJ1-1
TGCGCCAGCAGCTCCCGGCGGGACACTGAAGCTTTCTTT
CASSSRRDTEAFF
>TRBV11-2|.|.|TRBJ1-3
TGTGCCAGGAGCCTGTACAGGGACTCTGGAAACACCATATATTTT
CARSLYRDSGNTIYF
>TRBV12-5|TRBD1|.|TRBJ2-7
TGTGCTGGTGGTTTCTGGGACAGGCAAACCTACGAGGAGTACTTC
CAGGFWDRQTYEEYF
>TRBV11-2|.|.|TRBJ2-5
TGTGCCAGCAGCTTAGGTTCGTGGACAGACCAAGAGACCCAGTACTTC
CASSLGSWTDQETQYF
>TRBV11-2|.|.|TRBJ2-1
TGTGTCAGCAGCTCGCTCGTAGCGGAGCCTTCCAATGAGCAGTTCTTC
CVSSSLVAEPSNEQFF
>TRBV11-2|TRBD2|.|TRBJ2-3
TGTGCCAGCAGCTCATGGACTAGCGGGAAACCAGATGAGCAGTATTTT
CASSSWTSGKPDEQYF
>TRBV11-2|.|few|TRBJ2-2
TGTGCCAGCAGCTTAGGACGTACCGGGGAGCTGTTTTTT
CASSLGRTGELFF
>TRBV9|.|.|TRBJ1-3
TGTGCCAGCAGCGCTGAGTTGGCGACAGTGACCTCTGGAAACACCATATATTTT
CASSAELATVTSGNTIYF
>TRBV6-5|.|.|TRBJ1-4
TGTGCCAGCAGTTTCGACAGGTCCTGGAGTGAAAAACTGTTTTTT
CASSFDRSWSEKLFF
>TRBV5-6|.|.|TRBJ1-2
TGTGCCAGCGGCTTGGCCCAGGGTGCCGACTATGGTTACACCTTC
CASGLAQGADYGYTF
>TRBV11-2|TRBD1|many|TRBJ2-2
TGTGCCAGCAGCCCCCGACAGGGGACGAACACCGGGGAGCTGTTTTTT
CASSPRQGTNTGELFF
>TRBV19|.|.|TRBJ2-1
TGTGCCAATAGTATAGATCTACTATACAATGAGCAGTTCTTC
CANSIDLLYNEQFF
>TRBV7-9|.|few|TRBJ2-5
TGTGCCAGCAGCTTAGGTTGGGGAGGAGAGACCCAGTACTTC
CASSLGWGGETQYF
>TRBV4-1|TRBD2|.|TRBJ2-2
TGCGCCAGCAACCAAGACAGCGGGGGGGCGCACACCAGGGAGCTGTTTTTC
CASNQDSGGAHTRELFF
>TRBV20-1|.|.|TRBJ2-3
TGCAGCGCTCAGGGCAGGGTTAGCACGGATACGCAGTATTTT
CSAQGRVSTDTQYF
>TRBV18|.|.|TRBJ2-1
TGTGTCAGCTCACCCCCCGGATCCTACAATGAGCAGTTCTTC
CVSSPPGSYNEQFF
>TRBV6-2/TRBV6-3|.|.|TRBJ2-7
TGTGCCACCTTTGCGGATGACAGCTCCTACGAGCAGTACTTC
CATFADDSSYEQYF
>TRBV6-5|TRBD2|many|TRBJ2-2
TGTGCCAGCAGAAATAGCGGGGTGACTAACACCGGGGAGCTGTTTTTT
CASRNSGVTNTGELFF